This T cell receptor beta chain appears in the sequencing data of a study of shared clonotypes between healthy human individuals. The study, taken as a whole, reports: Donor clonotype sharing was expected to depend on sequencing depth.

The germline CDR1 and CDR2 sequences are MNHEY and SVGAGI. The CDR3 length is 12 residues. V trimming: 11 bases; J trimming: 6 bases; junction bases outside the gene matches: 6. A word on this clone: Its antigen remains unidentified.

The assay ran at deep level. The unsorted PBMC replicate PCRs were performed with 300 to 350 ng DNA, roughly 30,000 T cell genomes. Generated by immunoSEQ multiplex PCR, the TCRdb table keeps only in-frame clones and is missing some. The table shows some 530,000 clones, with around 73% occurring only once. The sequenced sample consisted of PBMCs. The origin of this receptor is a woman aged 40 to 50 in good health. Some clones in this sample may be carry-over from other donors' samples. V is TRBV6-5 and J is TRBJ2-2; TRBD1 matches 7 bases. CDR3 sequence (DNA): TGTGCCGTACAGGGGTCTGCCGGGGAGCTGTTTTTT. This translates into CAVQGSAGELFF.